Following are 14 T cell receptor beta chains from one sample sequenced in a study of cytotoxic CD8 clonotypes in ibrutinib-treated CLL. Only in-frame clones appear in the TCRdb table, and some are missing; sequencing was by immunoSEQ multiplex PCR. The sample yields roughly 56,000 clones, roughly 71% seen once. The starting material was PBMCs, obtained after 12 months of ibrutinib treatment. The receptors originated from a human donor with chronic lymphocytic leukemia.

CDR3 residues: CAISDRSGYGYTF. Here the CDR3 DNA reads TGTGCCATCAGTGACAGGAGTGGCTATGGCTACACCTTC. V usage is TRBV10-3 and J usage is TRBJ1-2; D not certain. The length of the CDR3 is 13 residues. The V gene lost 3 bases and the J gene lost 4 bases, with 9 bases spanning the gap. Germline V lookup: CDR1 ENHRY, CDR2 SYGVKD.

V is TRBV6-5 and J is TRBJ2-6; D not certain. V shed 5 bases and J shed 3 bases, with 8 bases lying between them. Germline lookup yields CDR1 MNHEY and CDR2 SVGAGI. The CDR3 has 14 amino acids. The CDR3 protein is CASSGWLGANVLTF. The CDR3, as DNA: TGTGCCAGCAGTGGATGGCTTGGGGCCAACGTCCTGACTTTC.

The gene calls are TRBV28 and TRBJ1-4; TRBD1 agrees at 11 bases. The CDR3 has 15 residues. The germline V gene has CDR1 MDHEN and CDR2 SYDVKM. V lost 8 bases to trimming and J lost 7 bases; unmatched junction nucleotides: 9. The CDR3 nucleotides are TGTGCCAGCGGGACAGGGGGGGGTTTGGTTGAAAAACTGTTTTTT. This translates into CASGTGGGLVEKLFF.

The rearrangement links TRBV27 to TRBJ2-7, with a tentative D call TRBD2 (6 bases). The CDR3 is made up of 15 amino acids. With 3 bases removed from V and 1 base from J, the gap between germline ends came to 13 bases. The V gene's germline CDR1 is MNHEY and CDR2 SMNVEV (reference sequence). CDR3 DNA: TGTGCCAGCAGTTTTGCTGGGGAGGTTTCCTACGAGCAGTACTTC. Protein sequence: CASSFAGEVSYEQYF.

The genes are TRBV6-1 and TRBJ1-5; the D is unclear. V gave up 2 bases and J gave up 4 bases, with 15 bases separating them. CDR1 and CDR2 from the germline V gene are MNHNS and SASEGT. The CDR3 is 16 amino acids. The chain's CDR3 is CASSESRGIRNQPQHF. The CDR3, as DNA: TGTGCCAGCAGTGAAAGTAGAGGGATACGAAATCAGCCCCAGCATTTT.

The rearrangement joins TRBV28 to TRBJ1-5, with D possibly being TRBD1 (5 bases). Between the trimmed V and J ends, which lost 5 bases and 7 bases, there was a span of 21 bases. The CDR3 covers 16 residues. The germline V gene has CDR1 MDHEN and CDR2 SYDVKM. The CDR3 coding sequence is TGTGCCAGCAGTCTGGGGACGCCCCCCTCGGTGCAGCCCCAGCATTTT. Amino acid sequence: CASSLGTPPSVQPQHF.

The sample holds one count of this clone. V is TRBV25-1 and J is TRBJ2-7; D is uncertain. V lost 6 bases, J lost 2 bases, and 11 bases lay in between. CDR1 is MGHDK and CDR2 is SYGVNS in the germline V gene. CDR3 size: 13 residues. The CDR3 sequence is CASRLSHTYEQYF. DNA for the CDR3: TGTGCCAGCAGACTAAGTCACACCTACGAGCAGTACTTC.

Concerning this clone itself: Relative to the germline gene, one junction end is altered; a read error may explain this. V and J are TRBV6-1 and TRBJ2-7; 8 bases line up with TRBD2. The germline V gene encodes CDR1 MNHNS and CDR2 SASEGT. This CDR3 is 15 amino acids long. This chain's CDR3 is CASIEAGDSSYEQYF. CDR3 sequence (DNA): TGTGCCAGCATTGAAGCGGGAGATTCCTCCTACGAGCAGTACTTC.

The chain joins TRBV7-6 to TRBJ2-7, with 9 positions matching TRBD2. Germline CDR1 reads SGHVS; CDR2 reads FNYEAQ. Trimming cost V 6 bases and J 5 bases; bases outside gene matches: 8. The CDR3 runs to 14 residues. The CDR3 region has the DNA TGTGCCAGCAGTCCTAGCGGGATACGGAACGAGCAGTACTTC. Translating it yields CASSPSGIRNEQYF.

This clone occurred once. The chain carries TRBV6-1 and TRBJ1-5; D perhaps matches TRBD1 (5 bases). This CDR3 has 15 amino acids. V was cut by 6 bases and J by 3 bases, with 15 bases left in between. In germline, CDR1 is MNHNS, CDR2 SASEGT. The CDR3 nucleotides are TGTGCCAGCAGGGCTGACAGAGGTGACAATCAGCCCCAGCATTTT. This codes for CASRADRGDNQPQHF.

This clone has only a few counts. The chain joins TRBV6-1 to TRBJ1-5; 11 nucleotides agree with TRBD1. With 5 bases clipped from V and 5 bases from J, the junction kept 5 bases outside the gene matches. Germline-derived CDR1 and CDR2 are MNHNS and SASEGT. The CDR3 is made up of 15 amino acids. The CDR3 nucleotides read TGTGCCAGCAGTTGGACAGGGGGCGTCGATCAGCCCCAGCATTTT. Its translation: CASSWTGGVDQPQHF.

The sample holds one count of this clone. This chain connects TRBV10-3 to TRBJ1-3; D ambiguous. Trimming stripped 5 bases from V and 2 bases from J, with 19 bases between. Germline-derived CDR1 and CDR2 are ENHRY and SYGVKD. This CDR3 is built from 17 residues. The CDR3 protein is CAISQWFLGATGNTIYF. The DNA for the CDR3 is TGTGCCATCAGTCAGTGGTTTCTGGGCGCCACTGGAAACACCATATATTTT.

The sample holds a few counts of this clone. J is TRBJ2-3 and V is TRBV18; D gene uncertain. Germline values: CDR1 KGHSH, CDR2 LQKENI. The ends were cut back, 1 base at V and 5 bases at J, with 7 bases in the middle. The CDR3 contains 13 residues. The CDR3 loop is CASSPQAQDTQYF. In DNA, the CDR3 is TGTGCCAGCTCACCACAAGCCCAAGATACGCAGTATTTT.

The rearrangement joins TRBV29-1 to TRBJ2-2; D unresolved. The V and J ends lost 4 bases and 5 bases respectively, with 14 bases between them. This CDR3 spans 14 amino acids. Germline assignment: CDR1 SQVTM and CDR2 ANQGSEA. CDR3 region: CSVGHSGWTGELFF. The CDR3 DNA follows: TGCAGCGTTGGCCATTCGGGTTGGACCGGGGAGCTGTTTTTT.